The clone carrying this TCR beta chain occurred a few times. Its specificity is unknown. This entry belongs to a study of regulatory T cells in long-lasting Graves disease. About the study: Persistent cases took antithyroid drugs over 5 years and stayed TSH receptor antibody positive.

Investigators prepared the TCR beta libraries by applying iRepertoire HTBI primers and Arm-PCR of CDR3 regions. TCRdb called the multiplex PCR reads again in MiXCR, with one record for every CDR3 protein. The table has a few hundred thousand distinct CDR3 sequences, approximately 23% seen once. Points from the study as a whole: Persistent patients shared more public clonotypes (about 2,600) than new patients (966).

Time point in this sample: persistent/refractory GD, antithyroid drugs over 5 years with positive TRAb. With RNA extracted from PBMCs as input, the TCR library was made. The material sequenced was peripheral blood mononuclear cells (PBMCs), taken when the disease was refractory, from a patient treated with antithyroid drugs. The receptor comes from a woman in her thirties or forties with Graves disease.

CDR3 coding DNA: TGTGCCTCCCGGTGGGGGGCTTCTAACTATGGCTACACCTTC. This encodes CASRWGASNYGYTF. V gene TRBV6-2 or TRBV6-3 combines with J gene TRBJ1-2; D may be TRBD1 (6 bases). CDR3 length: 14 amino acids. CDR1 MNHEY and CDR2 SVGEGT come from the germline V gene. The V and J ends lost 11 bases and 0 bases respectively, with 16 bases between them.